The 5 T cell receptor beta chains reported below all come from one sample, sequenced in a study of siplizumab effects on memory and regulatory T cells. Sequencing used immunoSEQ multiplex PCR; TCRdb keeps in-frame clones, though not all of them. Counted here are tens of thousands of clones, 80% to 95% occurring once; the ten biggest clones make up about 40%. Sequenced input: CD8+ T cells sorted from blood. The receptors derive from a human donor in good health.

This sequence joins TRBV15 and TRBJ1-4; no firm D call. The CDR3 consists of 13 residues. V dropped 4 bases and J dropped 7 bases, with 10 bases sitting between them. CDR1 LNHNV and CDR2 YYDKDF come from the germline V gene (reference sequence). CDR3 sequence reads: CATSTEVTEKLFF. CDR3 bases: TGTGCCACCAGCACAGAGGTGACTGAAAAACTGTTTTTT.

The chain combines TRBV29-1 with TRBJ1-2; weak D call: TRBD1 (6 bases). This CDR3 spans 12 amino acids. From germline, CDR1 is SQVTM and CDR2 ANQGSEA. Trimming pared 2 bases from V and 5 bases from J, leaving 9 bases between. CDR3 protein: CSVEQGRYGYTF. The CDR3 bases are TGCAGCGTTGAACAGGGGAGGTATGGCTACACCTTC.

The chain recombines TRBV2 with TRBJ2-7; TRBD1 matches at 9 bases. After removal of 3 bases from V and 3 bases from J, the junction contained 6 bases not matched to a gene. The CDR3 has 15 amino acids. CDR1 SNHLY and CDR2 FYNNEI come from the germline V gene. The DNA for the CDR3 is TGTGCCAGCAGTGAGGGTTTGGGACAGGGCTACGAGCAGTACTTC. Its translation is CASSEGLGQGYEQYF.

The table lists this clone with a few counts. The chain combines TRBV6-6 with TRBJ1-1; D is undetermined. The CDR3 totals 11 residues. V lost 7 bases to trimming and J lost 7 bases, with 10 bases between them. CDR1 MNHNY and CDR2 SVGAGI come from the germline V gene (reference sequence). The CDR3 spells CASNLGNEAFF. CDR3 nucleotide sequence: TGTGCCAGCAACTTGGGGAATGAAGCTTTCTTT.

This chain links TRBV27 with TRBJ2-7, with 10 bases identical to TRBD1. Germline CDR1 is MNHEY and CDR2 is SMNVEV (reference sequence). The J segment lost 3 bases and the V segment lost 4 bases, leaving 6 bases of the junction unmatched. The CDR3 extends over 15 amino acids. CDR3 in DNA: TGTGCCAGCAGTTCGGGGGGACAGGGGTACTACGAGCAGTACTTC. It translates to CASSSGGQGYYEQYF.